In its sample, the clone carrying this TCR beta chain was seen many times. The investigators amplified TCR beta CDR3 regions from RNA transcripts. Carried out on the TCR CDR3, a first-round RT-PCR used the HTBI primer set. Each CDR3 protein is one row after TCRdb ran MiXCR on the multiplex PCR reads. Seen here are fewer than 400,000 distinct CDR3 sequences, roughly 17% observed once, and the top ten hold around 33%. These data come from a study of T cells in Graves' hyperthyroidism and ophthalmopathy. PBMCs were collected from a roughly 10 ml volume of fresh peripheral blood. V dropped 2 bases and J dropped 6; count of bases not matched to a gene: 6. CDR3 length equals 15 residues. Germline V gene data show CDR1 as MDHEN and CDR2 as SYDVKM.

The sequencing input was blood. V is TRBV28 and J is TRBJ2-2; the match to TRBD2 covers 7 bases. The clonotype originates from a man aged 25 to 40 with Graves' hyperthyroidism. CDR3 residues: CASSLAGAKAGELFF. DNA for the CDR3: TGTGCCAGCAGTTTAGCGGGAGCGAAGGCCGGGGAGCTGTTTTTT.